The next 20 T cell receptor beta chains were all read from a single sample in a study of blood T cell repertoires in COVID-19 (dated by TCRdb to about 2020). The library relied on the immunoSEQ multiplex PCR assay. TCRdb stores this immuneACCESS table with in-frame sequences only. Part of the clones is absent; in the studies checked, under half of the shortfall reflects unresolved V genes, and no reason is known for the rest. This sample is represented by a few hundred thousand clones; about 90% of them were singletons. Of the sample, more than 1.5% falls within the top ten clones. The specimen was PBMCs or T cells enriched from blood (not recorded which). The receptors were sampled from a man aged 40-49 years in a cohort exposed to, infected with or recovered from COVID-19 (not recorded which).

V is TRBV5-1 and J is TRBJ2-1; weak D call: TRBD2 (5 bases). Germline V gene data show CDR1 as SGHRS and CDR2 as YFSETQ. This CDR3 has 15 residues. V shed 0 bases and J shed 5 bases, with 12 bases lying between them. The CDR3 here is CASSLVPGLNNEQFF. In nucleotides, the CDR3 is TGCGCCAGCAGCTTGGTTCCCGGACTGAACAATGAGCAGTTCTTC.

J is TRBJ2-2 and V is TRBV24-1; D is possibly TRBD2 (6 bases). Looked up from germline, CDR1 is KGHDR and CDR2 is SFDVKD. Trimming left V 1 base short and J 5 bases short, with 10 bases between. This CDR3 spans 15 amino acids. The CDR3 nucleotides read TGTGCCACCAGTGATTTCTCGGGAGAGACCGGGGAGCTGTTTTTT. Residues: CATSDFSGETGELFF.

The CDR3 region is CASSFGTDTQYF. The CDR3 DNA is TGTGCCAGCAGCTTCGGCACAGATACGCAGTATTTT. V usage is TRBV7-2 and J usage is TRBJ2-3, with D unresolved. The V gene lost 3 bases and the J gene lost 1 base, with 2 bases spanning the gap. There are 12 residues in the CDR3. Germline CDR1 is SGHTA and CDR2 is FQGNSA.

This chain connects TRBV5-1 to TRBJ2-3; 10 bases are a match to TRBD2. Trimming cost V 4 bases and J 0 bases; bases outside gene matches: 11. The germline CDR1 and CDR2 sequences are SGHRS and YFSETQ. The CDR3 spans 18 residues. CDR3 nucleotides: TGCGCCAGCAGCCCCCGGACTAGCGGAGTTCTGAGCACAGATACGCAGTATTTT. This encodes CASSPRTSGVLSTDTQYF.

This chain links TRBV15 with TRBJ2-5, with 7 nucleotides matching TRBD1. The CDR3 sequence is 14 residues long. V lost 3 bases and J lost 2; bases outside the gene matches: 3. Germline CDR1 and CDR2: LNHNV and YYDKDF (reference sequence). Written as DNA, the CDR3 is TGTGCCACCAGCAGCCGGGACAGTCAAGAGACCCAGTACTTC. It codes for CATSSRDSQETQYF. Drawing the rest from reference TRBV15 and TRBJ2-5, the complete variable domain is DAMVIQNPRYQVTQFGKPVTLSCSQTLNHNVMYWYQQKSSQAPKLLFHYYDKDFNNEADTPDNFQSRRPNTSFCFLDIRSPGLGDTAMYLCATSSRDSQETQYFGPGTRLLVL.

V and J are TRBV6-1 and TRBJ2-3, with 7 bases identical to TRBD1. V dropped 4 bases and J dropped 5; count of bases not matched to a gene: 18. The germline CDR1 and CDR2 sequences are MNHNS and SASEGT. This CDR3 is built from 18 residues. Here the CDR3 reads CASSGRPGQLRRGDTQYF. CDR3 sequence (DNA): TGTGCCAGCAGTGGAAGACCGGGACAGCTCCGCCGAGGAGATACGCAGTATTTT.

The rearrangement links TRBV5-5 to TRBJ2-3; 8 nucleotides agree with TRBD1. J gave up 6 bases and V 2 bases, and 8 bases lay outside the gene matches. Germline V gene sequence: CDR1 SGHKS, CDR2 YYEKEE (reference sequence). CDR3 size: 15 residues. This CDR3 reads CASSLKTGDRDTQYF. The CDR3 nucleotides read TGTGCCAGCAGCTTAAAGACAGGGGACAGGGATACGCAGTATTTT.

The rearrangement uses TRBV6-1 and TRBJ2-7; D perhaps matches TRBD1 (5 bases). The V and J ends lost 2 bases and 5 bases respectively, with 7 bases between them. Germline CDR1 and CDR2: MNHNS and SASEGT. This CDR3 contains 12 residues. The chain's CDR3 is CASSEQGHEQYF. The CDR3 DNA follows: TGTGCCAGCAGTGAACAGGGCCACGAGCAGTACTTC.

This sequence joins TRBV28 and TRBJ2-7; the match to TRBD1 covers 10 bases. The CDR3 contains 14 residues. Per germline, CDR1 MDHEN and CDR2 SYDVKM. Unmatched junction bases numbered 2, after V lost 4 bases and J lost 2 bases. The CDR3: CASSSGQGPYEQYF. The DNA for the CDR3 is TGTGCCAGCAGTTCGGGACAGGGGCCCTACGAGCAGTACTTC.

The chain links TRBV4-2 to TRBJ1-6, with D possibly matching TRBD1 (5 bases). V dropped 0 bases and J dropped 0 bases, with 9 bases sitting between them. Germline loops: CDR1 LGHNA, CDR2 YNFKEQ. CDR3 length equals 17 residues. Here the CDR3 DNA reads TGTGCCAGCAGCCAAGATAGACAGAGCTCCTATAATTCACCCCTCCACTTT. Its translation: CASSQDRQSSYNSPLHF.

The genes are TRBV7-6 and TRBJ2-5; 11 nucleotides align to TRBD2. The CDR3 sequence is 15 residues long. Germline V gives CDR1 SGHVS, CDR2 FNYEAQ. J was trimmed by 5 bases and V by 2 bases; bases with no gene match: 4. The CDR3 DNA follows: TGTGCCAGCAGCTTAATCGCTAGCGGGAGGGAGACCCAGTACTTC. Its translation is CASSLIASGRETQYF.

This clone has just one count. The rearrangement joins TRBV27 to TRBJ2-7; TRBD1 matches at 7 bases. Germline trimming cut 2 bases from V and 2 bases from J; bases unmatched to any gene: 6. The CDR3 loop spans 15 amino acids. CDR1 is MNHEY and CDR2 is SMNVEV in the germline V gene (reference sequence). In DNA form, the CDR3 reads TGTGCCAGCAGTTTAAATTGGCAGGGGGCCTACGAGCAGTACTTC. Amino acid sequence: CASSLNWQGAYEQYF.

The rearrangement links TRBV28 to TRBJ2-3, with 11 bases fitting TRBD1. This CDR3 contains 16 residues. V was clipped by 5 bases and J by 6 bases; unmatched bases: 10. Germline V gene lookup returns CDR1 MDHEN and CDR2 SYDVKM. The CDR3 is CASSPLDRGRVDTQYF. The DNA of the CDR3 is TGTGCCAGCAGTCCACTGGACAGGGGGCGAGTGGATACGCAGTATTTT. The entire variable domain, with the rest obtained from reference TRBV28 and TRBJ2-3, is as follows: DVKVTQSSRYLVKRTGEKVFLECVQDMDHENMFWYRQDPGLGLRLIYFSYDVKMKEKGDIPEGYSVSREKKERFSLILESASTNQTSMYLCASSPLDRGRVDTQYFGPGTRLTVL.

The rearrangement links TRBV19 to TRBJ1-1; 7 bases are a match to TRBD1. Germline assignment: CDR1 LNHDA and CDR2 SQIVND (reference sequence). This CDR3 comprises 16 residues. The J segment lost 4 bases and the V segment lost 4 bases, leaving 12 bases of the junction unmatched. DNA of the CDR3: TGTGCCAGTAGTAGACAGGGATCGGGGTCTAGCACTGAAGCTTTCTTT. Amino acids: CASSRQGSGSSTEAFF.

V is TRBV28 and J is TRBJ2-2, with 7 positions matching TRBD2. The CDR3 spans 18 residues. With V trimmed by 3 bases and J by 0 bases, 10 bases remained unmatched. The germline CDR1 and CDR2 sequences are MDHEN and SYDVKM. The CDR3: CASSLGDYPYANTGELFF. CDR3 bases: TGTGCCAGCAGTTTGGGGGACTACCCCTACGCGAACACCGGGGAGCTGTTTTTT.

The chain carries TRBV18 and TRBJ1-5; D is unclear. Germline CDR1 is KGHSH and CDR2 is LQKENI. The CDR3 length is 13 residues. The germline V and J ends were trimmed by 3 bases and 6 bases, with 9 bases remaining between them. CDR3: CASSPGDSQPQHF. The CDR3, as DNA: TGTGCCAGCTCACCTGGAGATTCTCAGCCCCAGCATTTT.

The rearrangement joins TRBV28 to TRBJ1-5; D is uncertain. CDR1 is MDHEN and CDR2 is SYDVKM in the germline V gene. The CDR3 length is 13 residues. The V end lost 6 bases, the J end lost 2 bases, and 8 bases lay between the germline ends. CDR3 DNA: TGTGCCAGCAGCCGGCGGGGCAATCAGCCCCAGCATTTT. It codes for CASSRRGNQPQHF. Full variable domain (rest looked up from reference TRBV28 and TRBJ1-5): DVKVTQSSRYLVKRTGEKVFLECVQDMDHENMFWYRQDPGLGLRLIYFSYDVKMKEKGDIPEGYSVSREKKERFSLILESASTNQTSMYLCASSRRGNQPQHFGDGTRLSIL.

The chain employs TRBV10-3 and TRBJ1-2; possible D gene TRBD1, 5 bases. Germline values: CDR1 ENHRY, CDR2 SYGVKD. Deletions cut 0 bases from V and 4 bases from J, with 12 bases between. This CDR3 spans 15 amino acids. The CDR3 nucleotides are TGTGCCATCAGTGAGTCGAGTGCGGGACGCTATGGCTACACCTTC. This sequence encodes CAISESSAGRYGYTF.

The CDR3: CASSLDSAGELFF. The CDR3, as DNA: TGTGCCAGCAGCTTGGACAGTGCCGGGGAGCTGTTTTTT. V usage is TRBV5-5 and J usage is TRBJ2-2; D uncertain. The CDR3 is 13 residues long. Trimming stripped 0 bases from V and 6 bases from J, with 6 bases between. Germline values: CDR1 SGHKS, CDR2 YYEKEE (reference sequence).

This clone was picked up one time. The V gene is TRBV10-3, the J gene TRBJ1-2; D call uncertain. CDR1 ENHRY and CDR2 SYGVKD come from the germline V gene. The CDR3 consists of 13 residues. Deletions cut 7 bases from V and 3 bases from J, with 12 bases between. In DNA form, the CDR3 reads TGTGCCATCACCACCGACACCTACTATGGCTACACCTTC. It yields the protein CAITTDTYYGYTF.